Below are 5 T cell receptor beta chains sequenced from a single sample in a study of CD8 T cells in ankylosing spondylitis. MiXCR, applied by TCRdb to the 5' RACE reads, yields one record per CDR3 protein. Of hundreds of thousands of distinct CDR3 sequences detected, around 32% appear once; the ten largest clones hold around 4%. The material sequenced was blood, either unsorted or a sorted T cell fraction (not recorded which). The receptor source for this set is a male donor with ankylosing spondylitis or in good health (not recorded which).

The chain is built from TRBV20-1 and TRBJ2-6, with 9 bases lining up with TRBD1. Germline CDR1 reads DFQATT; CDR2 reads SNEGSKA (reference sequence). This CDR3 is 21 amino acids long. V shed 5 bases, J shed 2 bases, and the junction held 22 bases outside the gene matches. The CDR3 region has the DNA TGCAGTGCTCCATCCACTGGGACAGGGTATCCGGTTAGAACTGGGGCCAACGTCCTGACTTTC. This encodes CSAPSTGTGYPVRTGANVLTF.

This chain links TRBV6-5 with TRBJ2-3; perhaps TRBD1 as D (5 bases). CDR1 is MNHEY, CDR2 SVGAGI, per germline. V lost 0 bases, J lost 2 bases, and 9 bases lay in between. This CDR3 spans 15 amino acids. CDR3 region: CASSYSSGITDTQYF. CDR3 DNA: TGTGCCAGCAGTTACTCGTCAGGGATCACAGATACGCAGTATTTT.

This clonotype was seen a handful of times. The chain joins TRBV20-1 to TRBJ1-1, with no clear D. Trimming removed 5 bases at V and 0 bases at J, with 16 bases between. In germline, CDR1 is DFQATT, CDR2 SNEGSKA (reference sequence). This CDR3 region has 15 residues. The CDR3 loop is CSAPRAISMNTEAFF. The CDR3 region has the DNA TGCAGTGCTCCTAGGGCAATATCTATGAACACTGAAGCTTTCTTT.

A word on this clonotype: Compared with germline, one end of the junction differs, possibly owing to a read error. DNA for the CDR3: TGTGCCAGCAGCTTAGACTGGATCTACAATCAGCAGTTCTTC. Its translation: CASSLDWIYNQQFF. V gene TRBV7-8 combines with J gene TRBJ2-1; D is unclear. CDR1 SGHVS and CDR2 FQNEAQ come from the germline V gene. This CDR3 comprises 14 residues.

The chain's CDR3 is CASTGGTLRNQPQHF. Here the CDR3 DNA reads TGTGCCAGTACCGGTGGTACCCTACGAAATCAGCCCCAGCATTTT. The gene calls are TRBV19 and TRBJ1-5; no clear D gene. The CDR3 totals 15 residues. V shed 7 bases and J shed 4 bases, with 17 bases lying between them. Germline CDR1 is LNHDA and CDR2 is SQIVND (reference sequence).